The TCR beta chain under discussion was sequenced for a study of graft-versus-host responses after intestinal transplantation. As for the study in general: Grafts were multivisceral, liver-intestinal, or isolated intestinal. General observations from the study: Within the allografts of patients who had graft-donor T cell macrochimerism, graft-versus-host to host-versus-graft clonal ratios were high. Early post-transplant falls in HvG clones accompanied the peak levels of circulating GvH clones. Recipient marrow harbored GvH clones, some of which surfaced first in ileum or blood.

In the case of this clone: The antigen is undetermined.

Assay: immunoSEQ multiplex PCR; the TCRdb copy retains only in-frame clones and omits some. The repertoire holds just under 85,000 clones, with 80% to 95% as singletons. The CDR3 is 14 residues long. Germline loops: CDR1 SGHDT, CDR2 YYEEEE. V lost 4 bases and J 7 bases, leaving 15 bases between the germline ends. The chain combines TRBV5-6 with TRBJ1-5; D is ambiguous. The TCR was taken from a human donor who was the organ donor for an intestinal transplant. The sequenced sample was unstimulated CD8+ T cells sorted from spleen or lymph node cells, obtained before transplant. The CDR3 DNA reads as TGTGCCAGCAGCCTGGGCGTATCCCAGCAGCCCCAGCATTTT. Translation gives CASSLGVSQQPQHF.